Below are 9 T cell receptor beta chains sequenced from a single sample in a study of cytomegalovirus exposure and HLA in healthy donors. 13 Jbeta primers and 60 Vbeta primers were used for the PCR. This table comes from immunoSEQ multiplex PCR, and its TCRdb copy is limited to in-frame clones, with some not included. The sample lists approximately 160,000 clones; 70% to 90% were seen once. The sample consisted of PBMCs. The receptors here all came from a woman aged 18-30 years in good health and CMV-seronegative.

Only a few counts were recorded for this clone. The rearrangement joins TRBV5-1 to TRBJ2-5, with a tentative D call TRBD1 (6 bases). Trimming shortened V by 7 bases and J by 0 bases, and 10 bases separated the two germline ends. The CDR3 totals 13 residues. Germline V gene lookup returns CDR1 SGHRS and CDR2 YFSETQ. CDR3 loop: CASAGTHQETQYF. CDR3 bases: TGCGCCAGCGCCGGGACACACCAAGAGACCCAGTACTTC.

V and J are TRBV5-6 and TRBJ2-1; D is ambiguous. Germline CDR1 reads SGHDT; CDR2 reads YYEEEE. V lost 1 base to trimming and J lost 6 bases, with 14 bases between them. This CDR3 spans 15 amino acids. DNA of the CDR3: TGTGCCAGCAGCTTGATCCGATCCAGAGGCAATGAGCAGTTCTTC. Protein: CASSLIRSRGNEQFF.

This clone appeared a few times. The chain combines TRBV6-6 with TRBJ2-1, with TRBD1 matching over 10 bases. The CDR3 has 14 residues. The V and J ends lost 6 bases and 4 bases, in that order; junction bases with no gene match: 3. CDR1 is MNHNY, CDR2 SVGAGI, per germline (reference sequence). The CDR3 sequence: CASRPGQGYNEQFF. CDR3 coding DNA: TGTGCCAGCAGGCCGGGACAGGGGTACAATGAGCAGTTCTTC.

This chain's CDR3 is CASTPPQLSYEQYF. Written as DNA, the CDR3 is TGTGCCAGCACCCCGCCCCAACTAAGCTACGAGCAGTACTTC. This chain uses TRBV28 with TRBJ2-7; D not resolved. The length of the CDR3 is 14 residues. The V end was cut by 7 bases, the J end by 3 bases, with 16 bases between. Germline V gene data show CDR1 as MDHEN and CDR2 as SYDVKM. Using reference TRBV28 and TRBJ2-7 for the parts outside the CDR3, the full variable domain is DVKVTQSSRYLVKRTGEKVFLECVQDMDHENMFWYRQDPGLGLRLIYFSYDVKMKEKGDIPEGYSVSREKKERFSLILESASTNQTSMYLCASTPPQLSYEQYFGPGTRLTVT.

This clone was observed a few times. The chain uses TRBV7-2 and TRBJ2-1; D is perhaps TRBD1 (5 bases). Trimming left V 3 bases short and J 8 bases short, with 11 bases between. Looked up from germline, CDR1 is SGHTA and CDR2 is FQGNSA. CDR3 length: 13 residues. Here the CDR3 DNA reads TGTGCCAGCAGCTTTTTACCAGGGTATGAGCAGTTCTTC. Its protein is CASSFLPGYEQFF.

The chain combines TRBV20-1 with TRBJ2-7; D unclear. The CDR3 is 11 amino acids. Trimming took off 7 bases at V and 5 bases at J, with 12 bases between the two ends. Germline V gene data show CDR1 as DFQATT and CDR2 as SNEGSKA (reference sequence). The CDR3 DNA reads TGCAGTGTAACCGAGGCGGACGAGCAGTACTTC. Translated, it gives CSVTEADEQYF.

This chain links TRBV6-4 with TRBJ1-1; D gene uncertain. V shed 6 bases and J shed 5 bases, with 13 bases lying between them. Germline V lookup: CDR1 MRHNA, CDR2 SNTAGT. The CDR3 has 13 residues. CDR3 sequence (DNA): TGTGCCAGCAGCCTGGCGGGAGGTACTGAAGCTTTCTTT. Translation gives CASSLAGGTEAFF.

V and J are TRBV28 and TRBJ2-6; D unresolved. The CDR3 runs to 15 residues. Per the germline V gene, CDR1 is MDHEN and CDR2 is SYDVKM. V lost 4 bases to trimming and J lost 0 bases, with 7 bases between them. The CDR3 nucleotides are TGTGCCAGCAGTTCTTTCCTCTCTGGGGCCAACGTCCTGACTTTC. Its translation: CASSSFLSGANVLTF.

This clone occurred once. The chain employs TRBV28 and TRBJ2-5; 12 bases are shared with TRBD2. The J call may be wrong; the DNA end is better matched by TRBJ2-7. The CDR3 spans 17 residues. The germline V gene has CDR1 MDHEN and CDR2 SYDVKM. The CDR3 loop is CASSPPLAGGVLGEQYF. The CDR3 region has the DNA TGTGCCAGCAGTCCACCCCTAGCGGGGGGGGTCCTCGGCGAGCAGTACTTC.